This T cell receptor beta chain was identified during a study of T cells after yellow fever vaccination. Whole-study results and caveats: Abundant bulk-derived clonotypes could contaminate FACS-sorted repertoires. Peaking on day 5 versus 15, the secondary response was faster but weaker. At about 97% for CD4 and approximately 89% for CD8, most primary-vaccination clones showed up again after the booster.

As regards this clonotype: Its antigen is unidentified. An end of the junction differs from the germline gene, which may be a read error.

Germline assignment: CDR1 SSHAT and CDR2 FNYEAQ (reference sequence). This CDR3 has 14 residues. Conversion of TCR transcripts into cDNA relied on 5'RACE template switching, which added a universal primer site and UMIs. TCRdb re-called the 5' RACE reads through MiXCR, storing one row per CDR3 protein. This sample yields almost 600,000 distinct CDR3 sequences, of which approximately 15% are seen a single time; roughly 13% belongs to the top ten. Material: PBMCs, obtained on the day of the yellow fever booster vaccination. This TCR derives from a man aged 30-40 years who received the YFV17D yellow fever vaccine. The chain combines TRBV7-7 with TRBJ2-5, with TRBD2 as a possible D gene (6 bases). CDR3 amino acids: CASSSRGAGETQYF. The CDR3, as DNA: TGTGCTAGCAGCTCGCGTGGTGCGGGGGAGACCCAGTACTTC. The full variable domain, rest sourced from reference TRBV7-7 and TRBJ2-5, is GAGVSQSPRYKVTKRGQDVTLRCDPISSHATLYWYQQALGQGPEFLTYFNYEAQPDKSGLPSDRFSAERPEGSISTLTIQRTEQRDSAMYRCASSSRGAGETQYFGPGTRLLVL.